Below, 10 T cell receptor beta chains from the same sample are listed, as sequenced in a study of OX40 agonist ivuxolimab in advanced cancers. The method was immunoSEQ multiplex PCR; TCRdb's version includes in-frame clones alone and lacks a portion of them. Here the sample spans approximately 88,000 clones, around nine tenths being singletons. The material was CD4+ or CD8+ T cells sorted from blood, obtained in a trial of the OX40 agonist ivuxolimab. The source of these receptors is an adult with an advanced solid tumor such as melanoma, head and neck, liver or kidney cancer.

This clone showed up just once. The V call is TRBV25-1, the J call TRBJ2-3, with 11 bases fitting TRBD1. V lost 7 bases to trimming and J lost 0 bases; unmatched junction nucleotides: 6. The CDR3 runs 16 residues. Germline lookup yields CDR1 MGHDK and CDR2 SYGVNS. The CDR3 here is CASTFGTGGSTDTQYF. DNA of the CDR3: TGTGCCAGCACCTTCGGGACAGGGGGTAGCACAGATACGCAGTATTTT.

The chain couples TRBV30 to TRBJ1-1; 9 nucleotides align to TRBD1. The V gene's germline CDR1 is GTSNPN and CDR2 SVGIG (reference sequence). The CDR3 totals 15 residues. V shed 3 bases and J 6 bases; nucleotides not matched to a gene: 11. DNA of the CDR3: TGTGCCTGGAGAAGGCGTACAGGGGGCATGGCTGAAGCTTTCTTT. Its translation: CAWRRRTGGMAEAFF.

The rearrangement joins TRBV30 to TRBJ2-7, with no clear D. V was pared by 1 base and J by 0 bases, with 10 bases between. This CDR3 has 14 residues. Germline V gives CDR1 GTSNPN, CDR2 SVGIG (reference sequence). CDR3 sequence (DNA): TGTGCCTGGAGTGCATTCGCAGGCTCCTACGAGCAGTACTTC. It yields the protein CAWSAFAGSYEQYF.

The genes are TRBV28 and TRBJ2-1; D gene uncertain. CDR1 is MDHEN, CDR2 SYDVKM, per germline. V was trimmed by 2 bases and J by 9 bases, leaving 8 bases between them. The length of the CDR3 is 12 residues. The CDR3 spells CASSLGTFEQFF. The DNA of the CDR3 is TGTGCCAGCAGTTTAGGCACCTTTGAGCAGTTCTTC.

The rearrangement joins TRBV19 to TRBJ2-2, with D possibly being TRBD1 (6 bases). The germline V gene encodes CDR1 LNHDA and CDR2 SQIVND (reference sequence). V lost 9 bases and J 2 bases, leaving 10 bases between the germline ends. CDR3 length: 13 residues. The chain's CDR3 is CASRGINTGELFF. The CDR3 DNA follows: TGTGCCAGCAGGGGTATCAACACCGGGGAGCTGTTTTTT.

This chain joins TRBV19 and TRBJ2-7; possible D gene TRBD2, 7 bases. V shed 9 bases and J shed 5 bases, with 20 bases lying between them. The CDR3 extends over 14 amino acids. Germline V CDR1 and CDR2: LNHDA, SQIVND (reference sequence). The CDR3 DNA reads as TGTGCCAGCAGACCCCGGGGGGCGGGGGACGAGCAGTACTTC. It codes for CASRPRGAGDEQYF.

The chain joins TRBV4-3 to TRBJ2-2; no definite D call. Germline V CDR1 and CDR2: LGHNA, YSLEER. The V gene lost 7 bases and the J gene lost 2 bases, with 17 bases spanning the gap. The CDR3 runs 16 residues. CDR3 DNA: TGCGCCAGCACCGCTAGACTCGACATAAACACCGGGGAGCTGTTTTTT. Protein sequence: CASTARLDINTGELFF.

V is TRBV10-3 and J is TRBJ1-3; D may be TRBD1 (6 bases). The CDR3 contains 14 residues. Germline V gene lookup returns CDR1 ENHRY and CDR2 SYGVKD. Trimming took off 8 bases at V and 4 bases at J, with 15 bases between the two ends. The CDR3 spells CAIGKQGFGNTIYF. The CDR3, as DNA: TGTGCCATCGGAAAACAGGGTTTCGGAAACACCATATATTTT.

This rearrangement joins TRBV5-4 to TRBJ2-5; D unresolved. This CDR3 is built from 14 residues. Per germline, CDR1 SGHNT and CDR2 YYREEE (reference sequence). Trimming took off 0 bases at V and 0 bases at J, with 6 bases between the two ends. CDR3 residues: CASSLDQYQETQYF. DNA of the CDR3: TGTGCCAGCAGCTTGGATCAGTACCAAGAGACCCAGTACTTC.

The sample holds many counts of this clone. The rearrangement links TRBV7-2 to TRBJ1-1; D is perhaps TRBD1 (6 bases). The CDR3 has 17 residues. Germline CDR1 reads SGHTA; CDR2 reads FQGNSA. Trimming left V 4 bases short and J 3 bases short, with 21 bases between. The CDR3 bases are TGTGCCAGCAGCTCCTTTTACGGGGGGCGCGGTTACACTGAAGCTTTCTTT. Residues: CASSSFYGGRGYTEAFF.